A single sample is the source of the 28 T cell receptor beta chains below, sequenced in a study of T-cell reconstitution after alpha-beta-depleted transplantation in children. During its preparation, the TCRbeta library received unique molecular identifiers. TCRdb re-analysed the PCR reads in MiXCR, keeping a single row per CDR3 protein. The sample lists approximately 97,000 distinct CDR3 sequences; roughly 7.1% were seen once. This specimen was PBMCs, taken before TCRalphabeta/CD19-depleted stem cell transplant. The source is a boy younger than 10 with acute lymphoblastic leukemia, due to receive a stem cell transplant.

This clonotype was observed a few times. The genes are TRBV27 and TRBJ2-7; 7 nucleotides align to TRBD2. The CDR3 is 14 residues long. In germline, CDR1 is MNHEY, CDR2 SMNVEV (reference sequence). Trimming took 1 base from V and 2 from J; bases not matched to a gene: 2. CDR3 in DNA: TGTGCCAGCAGTTTATGGGGGGGTCCCTACGAGCAGTACTTC. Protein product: CASSLWGGPYEQYF.

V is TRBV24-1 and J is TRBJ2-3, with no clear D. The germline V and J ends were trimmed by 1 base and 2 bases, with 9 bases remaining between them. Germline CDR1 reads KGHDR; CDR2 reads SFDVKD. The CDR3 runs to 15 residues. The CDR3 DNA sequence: TGTGCCACCAGTGATTTTGGCTGGGACACAGATACGCAGTATTTT. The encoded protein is CATSDFGWDTDTQYF.

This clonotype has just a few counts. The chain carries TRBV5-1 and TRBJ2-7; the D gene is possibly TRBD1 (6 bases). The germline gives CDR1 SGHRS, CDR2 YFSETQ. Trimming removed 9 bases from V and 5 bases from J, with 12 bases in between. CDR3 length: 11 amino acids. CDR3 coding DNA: TGCGCCAAGAGAACAGGGAACGAGCAGTACTTC. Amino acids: CAKRTGNEQYF.

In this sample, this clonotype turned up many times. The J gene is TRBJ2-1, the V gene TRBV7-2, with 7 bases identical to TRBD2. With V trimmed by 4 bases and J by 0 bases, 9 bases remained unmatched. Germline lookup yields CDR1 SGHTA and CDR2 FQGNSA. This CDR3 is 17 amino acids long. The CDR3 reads CASSWTSSASSYNEQFF. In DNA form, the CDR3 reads TGTGCCAGCAGCTGGACTAGTTCGGCGAGCTCCTACAATGAGCAGTTCTTC.

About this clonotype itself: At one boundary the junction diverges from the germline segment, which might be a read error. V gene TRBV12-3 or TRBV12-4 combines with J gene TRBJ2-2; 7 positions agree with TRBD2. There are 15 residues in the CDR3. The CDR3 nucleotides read TGTGCCAGCAGTTTAAGGCGGGGGAACACCGGGGAGCTGTATTTT. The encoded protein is CASSLRRGNTGELYF.

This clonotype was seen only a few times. CDR3 nucleotides: TGCAGTGCTAGAGATCCCCTTTTCGACGGTCCCTATGGCTACACCTTC. It is translated as CSARDPLFDGPYGYTF. The chain has TRBV20-1 and TRBJ1-2; no clear D gene. This CDR3 region has 16 residues. V was pared by 0 bases and J by 4 bases, with 18 bases between. The germline V gene encodes CDR1 DFQATT and CDR2 SNEGSKA (reference sequence).

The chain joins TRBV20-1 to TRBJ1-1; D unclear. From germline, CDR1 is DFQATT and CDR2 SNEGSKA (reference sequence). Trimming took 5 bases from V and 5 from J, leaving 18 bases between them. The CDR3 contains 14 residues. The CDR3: CSAEARGGLTEAFF. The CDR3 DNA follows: TGCAGTGCTGAGGCCCGGGGTGGGCTTACTGAAGCTTTCTTT.

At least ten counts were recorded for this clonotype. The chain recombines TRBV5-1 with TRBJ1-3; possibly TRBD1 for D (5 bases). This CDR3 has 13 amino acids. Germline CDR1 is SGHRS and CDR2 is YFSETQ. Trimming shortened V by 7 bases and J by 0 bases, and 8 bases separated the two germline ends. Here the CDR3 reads CASGAHSGNTIYF. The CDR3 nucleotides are TGCGCCAGCGGGGCTCACTCTGGAAACACCATATATTTT.

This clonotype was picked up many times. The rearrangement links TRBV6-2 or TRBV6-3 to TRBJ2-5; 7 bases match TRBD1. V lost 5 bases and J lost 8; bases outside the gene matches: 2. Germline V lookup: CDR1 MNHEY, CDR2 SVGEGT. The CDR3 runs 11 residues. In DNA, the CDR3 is TGTGCCAGCAGTCCAGGGGGTACCCAGTACTTC. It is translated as CASSPGGTQYF.

CDR3 in amino acids: CASSSQQGAQETQYF. CDR3 nucleotides: TGTGCCAGCAGCTCCCAACAGGGGGCTCAAGAGACCCAGTACTTC. The chain links TRBV5-4 to TRBJ2-5, with 9 bases identical to TRBD1. In germline, CDR1 is SGHNT, CDR2 YYREEE (reference sequence). V was pared by 3 bases and J by 2 bases, with 5 bases of the junction left unmatched. The CDR3 contains 15 residues. Full variable domain (remainder filled in from reference TRBV5-4 and TRBJ2-5): ETGVTQSPTHLIKTRGQQVTLRCSSQSGHNTVSWYQQALGQGPQFIFQYYREEENGRGNFPPRFSGLQFPNYSSELNVNALELDDSALYLCASSSQQGAQETQYFGPGTRLLVL.

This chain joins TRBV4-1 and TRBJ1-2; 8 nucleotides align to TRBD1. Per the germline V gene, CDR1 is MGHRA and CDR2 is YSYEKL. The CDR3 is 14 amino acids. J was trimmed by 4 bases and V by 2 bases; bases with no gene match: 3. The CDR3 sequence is CASSQRQGTYGYTF. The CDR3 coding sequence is TGCGCCAGCAGCCAACGACAGGGGACCTATGGCTACACCTTC.

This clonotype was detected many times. The CDR3 reads CASSDWTLNTEAFF. CDR3 sequence (DNA): TGTGCCAGCAGCGATTGGACCCTGAACACTGAAGCTTTCTTT. The chain joins TRBV7-9 to TRBJ1-1, with D unresolved. From germline, CDR1 is SEHNR and CDR2 FQNEAQ (reference sequence). The CDR3 is 14 residues long. V was trimmed by 5 bases and J by 0 bases, leaving 10 bases between them.

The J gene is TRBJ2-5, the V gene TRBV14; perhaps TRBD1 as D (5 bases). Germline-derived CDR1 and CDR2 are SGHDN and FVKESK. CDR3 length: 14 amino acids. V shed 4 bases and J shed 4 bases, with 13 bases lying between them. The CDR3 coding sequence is TGTGCCAGCAGCCCGACCCAGGGATTAGAGACCCAGTACTTC. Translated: CASSPTQGLETQYF.

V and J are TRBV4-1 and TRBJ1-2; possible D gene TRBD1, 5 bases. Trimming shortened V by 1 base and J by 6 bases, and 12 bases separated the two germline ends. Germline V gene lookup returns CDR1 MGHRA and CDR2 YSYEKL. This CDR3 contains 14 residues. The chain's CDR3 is CASSQALWGDGYTF. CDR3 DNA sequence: TGCGCCAGCAGCCAAGCGTTATGGGGGGATGGCTACACCTTC.

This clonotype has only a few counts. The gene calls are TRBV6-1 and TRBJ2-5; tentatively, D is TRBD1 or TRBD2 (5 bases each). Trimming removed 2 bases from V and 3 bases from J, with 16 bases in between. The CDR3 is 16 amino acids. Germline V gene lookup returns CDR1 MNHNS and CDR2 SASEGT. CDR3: CASSENSSGQKETQYF. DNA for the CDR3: TGTGCCAGCAGTGAAAATTCGTCGGGGCAGAAAGAGACCCAGTACTTC.

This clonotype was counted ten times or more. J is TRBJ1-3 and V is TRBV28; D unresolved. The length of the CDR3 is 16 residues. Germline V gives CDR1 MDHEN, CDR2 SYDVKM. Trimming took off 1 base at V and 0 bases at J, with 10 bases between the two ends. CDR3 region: CASSLSPLPSGNTIYF. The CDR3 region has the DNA TGTGCCAGCAGTTTATCGCCGCTGCCCTCTGGAAACACCATATATTTT.

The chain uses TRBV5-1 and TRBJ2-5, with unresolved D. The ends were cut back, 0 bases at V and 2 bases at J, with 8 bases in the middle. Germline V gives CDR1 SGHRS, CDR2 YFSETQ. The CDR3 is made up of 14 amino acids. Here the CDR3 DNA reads TGCGCCAGCAGCTTGGGGCCTACACAAGAGACCCAGTACTTC. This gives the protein CASSLGPTQETQYF.

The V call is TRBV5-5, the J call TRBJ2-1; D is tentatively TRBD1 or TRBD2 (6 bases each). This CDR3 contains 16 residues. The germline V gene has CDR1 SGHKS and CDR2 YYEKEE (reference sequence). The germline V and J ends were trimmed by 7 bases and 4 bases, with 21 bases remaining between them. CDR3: CASLSLWGALYNEQFF. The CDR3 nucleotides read TGTGCCAGCTTGTCGTTATGGGGGGCCCTATACAATGAGCAGTTCTTC. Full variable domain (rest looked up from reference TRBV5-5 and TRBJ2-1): DAGVTQSPTHLIKTRGQQVTLRCSPISGHKSVSWYQQVLGQGPQFIFQYYEKEERGRGNFPDRFSARQFPNYSSELNVNALLLGDSALYLCASLSLWGALYNEQFFGPGTRLTVL.

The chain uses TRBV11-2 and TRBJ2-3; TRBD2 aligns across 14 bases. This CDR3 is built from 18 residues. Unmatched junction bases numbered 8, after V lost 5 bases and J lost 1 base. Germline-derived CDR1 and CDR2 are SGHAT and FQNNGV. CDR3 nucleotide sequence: TGTGCCAGCAGCCAATTGGGACTAGCGGGGGTGCGCACAGATACGCAGTATTTT. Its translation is CASSQLGLAGVRTDTQYF.

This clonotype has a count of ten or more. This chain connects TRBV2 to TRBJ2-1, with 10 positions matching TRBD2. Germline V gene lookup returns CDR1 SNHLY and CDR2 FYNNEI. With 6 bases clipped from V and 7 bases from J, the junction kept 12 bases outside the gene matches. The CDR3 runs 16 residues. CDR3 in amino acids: CASSEPMGLAKNEQFF. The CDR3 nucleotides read TGTGCCAGCAGCGAACCTATGGGACTAGCGAAGAATGAGCAGTTCTTC. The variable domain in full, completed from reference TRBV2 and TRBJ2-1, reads EPEVTQTPSHQVTQMGQEVILRCVPISNHLYFYWYRQILGQKVEFLVSFYNNEISEKSEIFDDQFSVERPDGSNFTLKIRSTKLEDSAMYFCASSEPMGLAKNEQFFGPGTRLTVL.

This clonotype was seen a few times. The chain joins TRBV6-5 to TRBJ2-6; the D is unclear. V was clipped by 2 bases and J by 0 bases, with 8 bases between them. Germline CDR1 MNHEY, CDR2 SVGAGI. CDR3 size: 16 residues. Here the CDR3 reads CASSYGIASGANVLTF. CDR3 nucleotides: TGTGCCAGCAGTTACGGAATTGCCTCTGGGGCCAACGTCCTGACTTTC.

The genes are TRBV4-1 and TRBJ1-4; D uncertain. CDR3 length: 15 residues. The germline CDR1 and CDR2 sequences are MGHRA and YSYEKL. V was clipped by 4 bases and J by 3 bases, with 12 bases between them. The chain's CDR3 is CASSLGPEANEKLFF. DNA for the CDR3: TGCGCCAGCAGCCTAGGACCGGAGGCTAATGAAAAACTGTTTTTT.

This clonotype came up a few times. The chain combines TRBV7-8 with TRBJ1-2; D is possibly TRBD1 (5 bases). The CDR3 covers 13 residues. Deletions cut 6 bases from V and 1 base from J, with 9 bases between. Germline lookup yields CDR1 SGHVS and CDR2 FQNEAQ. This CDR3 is CASRLDSNYGYTF. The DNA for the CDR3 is TGTGCCAGCAGACTCGACAGTAACTATGGCTACACCTTC.

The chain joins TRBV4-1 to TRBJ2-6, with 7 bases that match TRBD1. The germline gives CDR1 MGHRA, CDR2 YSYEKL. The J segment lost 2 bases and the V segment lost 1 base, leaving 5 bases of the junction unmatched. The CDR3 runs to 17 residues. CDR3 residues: CASSQVGTVAGANVLTF. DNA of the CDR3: TGCGCCAGCAGCCAAGTCGGGACAGTCGCTGGGGCCAACGTCCTGACTTTC.

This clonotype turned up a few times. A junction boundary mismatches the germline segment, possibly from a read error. CDR3 loop: CASSALTADTQYF. CDR3 DNA: TGTGCTAGCAGCGCTTTAACGGCAGATACGCAGTATTTT. The chain uses TRBV7-7 and TRBJ2-3; no clear D gene. Germline values: CDR1 SSHAT, CDR2 FNYEAQ (reference sequence). The CDR3 spans 13 residues.

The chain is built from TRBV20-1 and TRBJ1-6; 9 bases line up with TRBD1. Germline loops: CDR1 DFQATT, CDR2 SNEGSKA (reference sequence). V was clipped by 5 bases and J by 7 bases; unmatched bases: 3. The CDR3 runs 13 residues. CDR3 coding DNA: TGCAGTGCTCAACAGGGGGCCAATTCACCCCTCCACTTT. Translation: CSAQQGANSPLHF.

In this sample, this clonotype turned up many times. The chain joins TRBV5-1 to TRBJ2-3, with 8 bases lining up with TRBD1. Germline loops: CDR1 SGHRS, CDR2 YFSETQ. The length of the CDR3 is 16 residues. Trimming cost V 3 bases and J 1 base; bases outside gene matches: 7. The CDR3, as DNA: TGCGCCAGCAGCTCCGGACAGGGTAGGGGCACAGATACGCAGTATTTT. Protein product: CASSSGQGRGTDTQYF.

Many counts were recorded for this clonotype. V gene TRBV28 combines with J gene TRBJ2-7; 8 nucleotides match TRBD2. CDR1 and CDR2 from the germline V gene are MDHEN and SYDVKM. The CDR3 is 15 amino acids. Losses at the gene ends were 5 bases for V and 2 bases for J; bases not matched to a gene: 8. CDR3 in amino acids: CASSPPGGNAYEQYF. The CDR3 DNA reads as TGTGCCAGCAGTCCCCCGGGGGGGAATGCCTACGAGCAGTACTTC. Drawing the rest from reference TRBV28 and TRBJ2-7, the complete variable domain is DVKVTQSSRYLVKRTGEKVFLECVQDMDHENMFWYRQDPGLGLRLIYFSYDVKMKEKGDIPEGYSVSREKKERFSLILESASTNQTSMYLCASSPPGGNAYEQYFGPGTRLTVT.